A few counts support the clone carrying this T cell receptor (beta chain). The target antigen is unknown. Germline V lookup: CDR1 DFQATT, CDR2 SNEGSKA (reference sequence). The length of the CDR3 is 16 residues. V trimming: 6 bases; J trimming: 4 bases; junction bases outside the gene matches: 11. The data derive from a study of blood T cells in healthy people across ages. For the study at large: Through template switching, about one barcoded beta molecule was captured per two T cells, as measured in model experiments.

Using a J-beta primer mix together with a sample-barcoded 5' primer, a second PCR was run for roughly 7 to 11 cycles. MiXCR was run by TCRdb on the 5' RACE reads, yielding one entry per CDR3 protein. The sample has over 1,500,000 distinct CDR3 sequences, roughly 43% seen once; the top ten hold 20% to 25%. The study's findings and limits: Relative to aged donors, long-lived donors carried more naive CD4+ cells and displayed higher diversity.

Specimen: blood. The source of this sequence is a human donor in good health. The chain carries TRBV20-1 and TRBJ2-3; the match to TRBD2 covers 12 bases. The CDR3 nucleotides are TGCAGTGCCCGCCCCCCTAGCGGGGGGGCCTCAGATACGCAGTATTTT. This codes for CSARPPSGGASDTQYF.